Following are 7 T cell receptor beta chains from one sample sequenced in a study of OX40 agonist ivuxolimab in advanced cancers. Sequencing was performed with immunoSEQ multiplex PCR; in TCRdb, only in-frame clones are kept and a portion is missing. The repertoire has tens of thousands of clones, more than 80% of them found once; the top ten carry about 0.94%. Specimen: CD4+ or CD8+ T cells sorted from blood, collected in a trial of the OX40 agonist ivuxolimab. These receptors were obtained from an adult with an advanced solid tumor such as melanoma, head and neck, liver or kidney cancer.

V is TRBV5-3 and J is TRBJ1-3; the match to TRBD1 covers 8 bases. TRBV5-3 is an ORF for which the function is uncertain. The CDR3 length is 16 residues. The V gene end was trimmed by 4 bases and the J gene end by 0 bases; junction bases not matched to a gene: 6. DNA for the CDR3: TGTGCCAGAAGCCCTGGACAGGGTGCCTCTGGAAACACCATATATTTT. It specifies CARSPGQGASGNTIYF.

This clone was observed a few times. This chain joins TRBV6-1 and TRBJ1-2, with a tentative D call TRBD1 (6 bases). This CDR3 comprises 12 residues. Germline V CDR1 and CDR2: MNHNS, SASEGT. V was shortened by 6 bases and J by 14 bases, with 19 bases between the two germline ends. This CDR3 reads CASSLETGGSTF. Written as DNA, the CDR3 is TGTGCCAGCAGCCTCGAGACAGGTGGTAGTACCTTC.

The sample holds a few counts of this clone. J is TRBJ1-5 and V is TRBV18, with D maybe TRBD1 (5 bases). Trimming left V 6 bases short and J 0 bases short, with 12 bases between. In germline, CDR1 is KGHSH, CDR2 LQKENI. The CDR3 sequence is 15 residues long. The CDR3 reads CASSADSYSNQPQHF. Here the CDR3 DNA reads TGTGCCAGCTCGGCCGACAGTTATAGCAATCAGCCCCAGCATTTT.

The chain couples TRBV30 to TRBJ1-2; D is undetermined. CDR1 and CDR2 from the germline V gene are GTSNPN and SVGIG (reference sequence). The CDR3 runs to 13 residues. V was trimmed by 2 bases and J by 4 bases, leaving 11 bases between them. The CDR3 DNA follows: TGTGCCTGGAGTACACTCAATGGCTATGGCTACACCTTC. It yields the protein CAWSTLNGYGYTF.

The rearrangement links TRBV7-8 to TRBJ1-2; TRBD1 is a possible D gene (6 bases). V lost 8 bases and J 8 bases, leaving 18 bases between the germline ends. CDR3 length: 13 amino acids. Germline V lookup: CDR1 SGHVS, CDR2 FQNEAQ. The CDR3, as DNA: TGTGCCAGCTCCACACGGACAGCGGGAGGCTACACCTTC. This encodes CASSTRTAGGYTF.

This clone was seen a handful of times. This sequence joins TRBV19 and TRBJ2-7, with 9 bases aligning to TRBD1. Germline CDR1 LNHDA, CDR2 SQIVND (reference sequence). Trimming removed 9 bases from V and 4 bases from J; junction bases left unmatched: 10. The CDR3 sequence is 14 residues long. The CDR3 nucleotides read TGTGCCAGCTCGTCCGGACAGGGGCGATACGAGCAGTACTTC. Protein sequence: CASSSGQGRYEQYF.

The chain carries TRBV5-6 and TRBJ2-7; 10 bases are a match to TRBD1. The CDR3 contains 15 residues. V dropped 0 bases and J dropped 2; count of bases not matched to a gene: 2. The germline gives CDR1 SGHDT, CDR2 YYEEEE. This chain's CDR3 is CASSLGGTGAYEQYF. In DNA form, the CDR3 reads TGTGCCAGCAGCTTGGGTGGGACAGGGGCCTACGAGCAGTACTTC.